The 21 T cell receptor beta chains below all came from one sample that was sequenced in a study of blood T cell repertoires in COVID-19 (dated by TCRdb to about 2020). The library came from the immunoSEQ multiplex PCR assay. Sourced from immuneACCESS, this table was stored by TCRdb with only in-frame sequences that have V and J called. A share of the clones is absent; for the studies checked, an unresolved V gene accounts for under half, and the remainder has no known explanation. The sample records about 110,000 clones, over 65% of which are singletons. The ten largest clones add up to 6.2% of the sample. The specimen sequenced was peripheral blood. The receptors were sampled from a man of 80 years or more with COVID-19, enrolled during active disease.

V usage is TRBV29-1 and J usage is TRBJ2-2, with D tentatively TRBD1 (6 bases). The CDR3 has 13 residues. CDR1 is SQVTM, CDR2 ANQGSEA, per germline. Trimming took off 1 base at V and 4 bases at J, with 7 bases between the two ends. CDR3 sequence reads: CSVEGGLTGELFF. CDR3 in DNA: TGCAGCGTTGAAGGGGGGCTCACCGGGGAGCTGTTTTTT.

The J gene is TRBJ2-5, the V gene TRBV6-1, with 9 bases that match TRBD2. This CDR3 is 16 amino acids long. Looked up from germline, CDR1 is MNHNS and CDR2 is SASEGT. The J segment lost 3 bases and the V segment lost 0 bases, leaving 5 bases of the junction unmatched. The CDR3 here is CASSEAIAGAEETQYF. Here the CDR3 DNA reads TGTGCCAGCAGTGAAGCAATAGCGGGGGCGGAAGAGACCCAGTACTTC.

CDR3 sequence reads: CASLKGVDGYTF. The CDR3 DNA sequence: TGTGCCAGCTTAAAAGGGGTTGATGGCTACACCTTC. V is TRBV25-1 and J is TRBJ1-2; tentative D call: TRBD1 (5 bases). The CDR3 runs to 12 residues. V gave up 8 bases and J gave up 6 bases, with 13 bases separating them. Germline loops: CDR1 MGHDK, CDR2 SYGVNS.

The CDR3 is CASSFQSGLALTDEQFF. In DNA form, the CDR3 reads TGTGCCAGCAGTTTTCAATCCGGACTAGCCCTTACAGATGAGCAGTTCTTC. V gene TRBV28 combines with J gene TRBJ2-1; 8 positions agree with TRBD2. Trimming took 3 bases from V and 8 from J; bases not matched to a gene: 15. Germline CDR1 is MDHEN and CDR2 is SYDVKM. The CDR3 spans 17 residues.

This clone was counted only a few times. The chain uses TRBV6-5 and TRBJ1-5; D uncertain. The CDR3 totals 14 residues. V lost 1 base, J lost 5 bases, and 9 bases lay in between. Germline CDR1 is MNHEY and CDR2 is SVGAGI. CDR3 amino acids: CASSYFGPHQPQHF. In DNA, the CDR3 is TGTGCCAGCAGTTACTTTGGCCCACATCAGCCCCAGCATTTT.

This chain connects TRBV10-3 to TRBJ2-7; 9 nucleotides align to TRBD2. V was clipped by 6 bases and J by 2 bases; unmatched bases: 2. The CDR3 is 13 amino acids. Germline lookup yields CDR1 ENHRY and CDR2 SYGVKD. The CDR3 DNA follows: TGTGCCATCAGGACTAGCGGCACCTACGAGCAGTACTTC. It specifies CAIRTSGTYEQYF.

J is TRBJ2-7 and V is TRBV7-2; TRBD2 is a possible D gene (5 bases). With 2 bases removed from V and 2 bases from J, the gap between germline ends came to 10 bases. Germline CDR1 and CDR2: SGHTA and FQGNSA. This CDR3 is 14 amino acids long. In nucleotides, the CDR3 is TGTGCCAGCAGCTTAATATCGGGGACCTACGAGCAGTACTTC. It yields the protein CASSLISGTYEQYF. The full variable domain, its missing parts supplied by reference TRBV7-2 and TRBJ2-7, is GAGVSQSPSNKVTEKGKDVELRCDPISGHTALYWYRQSLGQGLEFLIYFQGNSAPDKSGLPSDRFSAERTGGSVSTLTIQRTQQEDSAVYLCASSLISGTYEQYFGPGTRLTVT.

V usage is TRBV28 and J usage is TRBJ1-4; 7 bases match TRBD1. The length of the CDR3 is 15 residues. Germline trimming cut 5 bases from V and 0 bases from J; bases unmatched to any gene: 3. CDR1 and CDR2 (germline): MDHEN, SYDVKM. The CDR3 loop is CASSPQGATNEKLFF. The CDR3 DNA is TGTGCCAGCAGTCCTCAGGGGGCAACTAATGAAAAACTGTTTTTT.

This clone was seen a single time. The chain carries TRBV6-2 or TRBV6-3 and TRBJ1-4; D may be TRBD1 (5 bases). The V end lost 6 bases, the J end lost 2 bases, and 19 bases lay between the germline ends. Germline V gene data show CDR1 as MNHEY and CDR2 as SVGEGT. This CDR3 region has 17 residues. The DNA of the CDR3 is TGTGCCAGCAGCCCTAGGGGCGCCTCGTCCACTAATGAAAAACTGTTTTTT. Protein product: CASSPRGASSTNEKLFF.

The V gene is TRBV9, the J gene TRBJ2-7, with D possibly TRBD1 on 6 matching bases. The CDR3 sequence is 16 residues long. Germline-derived CDR1 and CDR2 are SGDLS and YYNGEE. The V gene lost 0 bases and the J gene lost 6 bases, with 19 bases spanning the gap. CDR3 DNA sequence: TGTGCCAGCAGCGTAGCGGAACGGGACACCTTAAGCGAGCAGTACTTC. It encodes CASSVAERDTLSEQYF.

This clone was counted only a few times. This sequence joins TRBV7-9 and TRBJ2-3, with 7 bases aligning to TRBD1. The germline V gene encodes CDR1 SEHNR and CDR2 FQNEAQ (reference sequence). The CDR3 spans 16 residues. J was trimmed by 2 bases and V by 6 bases; bases with no gene match: 11. Here the CDR3 reads CASRPPGTVSTDTQYF. The CDR3 DNA sequence: TGTGCCAGCAGGCCTCCCGGGACAGTCTCCACAGATACGCAGTATTTT.

The rearrangement links TRBV28 to TRBJ1-6; a possible D gene is TRBD1 (6 bases). V was trimmed by 7 bases and J by 1 base, leaving 11 bases between them. Germline CDR1 and CDR2: MDHEN and SYDVKM. The CDR3 is made up of 15 amino acids. The CDR3 sequence: CASTRGFSYNSPLHF. The CDR3 bases are TGTGCCAGCACGAGGGGGTTTTCCTATAATTCACCCCTCCACTTT.

The chain combines TRBV28 with TRBJ2-2; 7 bases line up with TRBD1. The CDR3 contains 16 residues. The germline V gene encodes CDR1 MDHEN and CDR2 SYDVKM. Trimming took 5 bases from V and 2 from J; bases not matched to a gene: 8. The CDR3 here is CASSLSDRDNTGELFF. In DNA form, the CDR3 reads TGTGCCAGCAGTCTAAGTGACAGGGATAACACCGGGGAGCTGTTTTTT. The full variable domain, completed using reference TRBV28 and TRBJ2-2, is DVKVTQSSRYLVKRTGEKVFLECVQDMDHENMFWYRQDPGLGLRLIYFSYDVKMKEKGDIPEGYSVSREKKERFSLILESASTNQTSMYLCASSLSDRDNTGELFFGEGSRLTVL.

The chain has TRBV9 and TRBJ2-5; D is unclear. V lost 0 bases, J lost 5 bases, and 5 bases lay in between. From germline, CDR1 is SGDLS and CDR2 YYNGEE. This CDR3 spans 12 amino acids. CDR3 DNA: TGTGCCAGCAGCGTAGGTCAGGAGACCCAGTACTTC. It specifies CASSVGQETQYF.

This chain uses TRBV28 with TRBJ2-1; 8 bases agree with TRBD2. Germline CDR1 and CDR2: MDHEN and SYDVKM. There are 15 residues in the CDR3. J lost 7 bases, V lost 6 bases, and 11 bases had no gene match. The CDR3 DNA sequence: TGTGCCAGCAGCTCCGGGGGGGAGGGCCATAATGAGCAGTTCTTC. Translating gives CASSSGGEGHNEQFF.

This sequence joins TRBV6-6 and TRBJ1-4, with 9 bases that match TRBD1. The CDR3 sequence is 13 residues long. Trimming at V came to 8 bases and at J to 7 bases, leaving 5 bases not matched to a gene. Germline values: CDR1 MNHNY, CDR2 SVGAGI (reference sequence). The CDR3: CASLTGGAEKLFF. The CDR3 nucleotides are TGTGCCAGCCTCACAGGGGGCGCTGAAAAACTGTTTTTT.

The chain carries TRBV9 and TRBJ2-3; 7 bases map to TRBD2. The CDR3 is 16 amino acids. After removal of 0 bases from V and 7 bases from J, the junction contained 11 bases not matched to a gene. Germline CDR1 reads SGDLS; CDR2 reads YYNGEE. Here the CDR3 DNA reads TGTGCCAGCAGCGTAGAACCAGCGGGGAGTGGGAATACGCAGTATTTT. Its translation is CASSVEPAGSGNTQYF.

This chain's CDR3 is CASTIGEGDTQYF. In DNA, the CDR3 is TGTGCCAGCACTATAGGGGAGGGCGATACGCAGTATTTT. The gene calls are TRBV27 and TRBJ2-3, with 7 bases fitting TRBD2. The junction had 7 bases not matched to a gene; V was cut back by 7 bases and J by 6 bases. The CDR3 consists of 13 residues. Per germline, CDR1 MNHEY and CDR2 SMNVEV (reference sequence).

This clone was observed a few times. J is TRBJ2-1 and V is TRBV28; 7 nucleotides agree with TRBD2. V trimming: 3 bases; J trimming: 0 bases; junction bases outside the gene matches: 5. The germline V gene encodes CDR1 MDHEN and CDR2 SYDVKM. CDR3 length: 16 residues. DNA for the CDR3: TGTGCCAGCAGTTTCCCGGGCGGGAGCTCCTACAATGAGCAGTTCTTC. This translates into CASSFPGGSSYNEQFF.

The CDR3 loop reads CASSPLGGGGSYEQYF. CDR3 DNA sequence: TGTGCCAGTAGCCCATTAGGAGGAGGAGGCTCCTACGAGCAGTACTTC. The V gene is TRBV19, the J gene TRBJ2-7; a possible D gene is TRBD2 (5 bases). Germline V gene sequence: CDR1 LNHDA, CDR2 SQIVND (reference sequence). The V and J ends lost 6 bases and 0 bases respectively, with 18 bases between them. CDR3 length: 16 amino acids. Full variable domain (outside the CDR3, taken from reference TRBV19 and TRBJ2-7): DGGITQSPKYLFRKEGQNVTLSCEQNLNHDAMYWYRQDPGQGLRLIYYSQIVNDFQKGDIAEGYSVSREKKESFPLTVTSAQKNPTAFYLCASSPLGGGGSYEQYFGPGTRLTVT.

V usage is TRBV19 and J usage is TRBJ2-1, with 10 positions matching TRBD2. With V trimmed by 5 bases and J by 4 bases, 5 bases remained unmatched. CDR3 length equals 15 residues. CDR1 LNHDA and CDR2 SQIVND come from the germline V gene (reference sequence). In DNA form, the CDR3 reads TGTGCCAGTAGTGGGGGACTAGCGTTTTACAATGAGCAGTTCTTC. Its protein product is CASSGGLAFYNEQFF.